These T cell receptor beta chains were read from a single sample in a study of cytomegalovirus exposure and HLA in healthy donors. Produced via immunoSEQ multiplex PCR; TCRdb's table is partial and in-frame only. The table has 91,000 or so clones, about three quarters seen once. The sample consisted of PBMCs. These receptors came from a man aged 30 to 39 in good health and CMV-seropositive. CDR3s include the opening cysteine and the closing phenylalanine or tryptophan. D genes are given only for firm matches. Only some rows state a clone size, as once, few, many or a class for expanded clones.

J | D | size | V | CDR3 | DNA
TRBJ2-3 | . | . | TRBV2 | CASGSGQGPDTQYF | TGTGCCAGCGGATCCGGCCAGGGGCCAGATACGCAGTATTTT
TRBJ1-5 | TRBD1 | . | TRBV19 | CATRKTHRGGQPQHF | TGTGCCACCCGGAAGACTCACAGGGGCGGTCAGCCCCAGCATTTT
TRBJ1-4 | . | . | TRBV5-4 | CACEGGGEEKLFF | TGTGCCTGTGAAGGCGGGGGGGAGGAAAAACTGTTTTTT
TRBJ2-5 | TRBD2 | . | TRBV7-6 | CASSLSGRETQYF | TGTGCCAGCAGCCTTAGCGGGAGGGAGACCCAGTACTTC
TRBJ2-5 | . | . | TRBV13 | CASSTASGETQYF | TGTGCCAGCAGCACCGCGTCGGGGGAGACCCAGTACTTC
TRBJ2-1 | TRBD2 | . | TRBV29-1 | CSGLNGRASEQFF | TGCAGCGGCCTCAACGGGAGGGCCAGTGAGCAGTTCTTC
TRBJ2-7 | . | few | TRBV4-1 | CASSDGHPFSYEQYF | TGCGCCAGCAGCGATGGACACCCGTTCTCCTACGAGCAGTACTTC
TRBJ1-2 | TRBD1 | . | TRBV19 | CASSIGQGLYGYTF | TGTGCCAGTAGTATCGGACAGGGATTGTATGGCTACACCTTC
TRBJ2-2 | TRBD1 | . | TRBV6-1 | CASSGVQGTGELFF | TGTGCCAGCAGTGGGGTACAGGGGACCGGGGAGCTGTTTTTT
TRBJ1-6 | . | . | TRBV6-5 | CASSYFRDFPNSPLHF | TGTGCCAGCAGTTACTTCCGGGATTTCCCTAATTCACCCCTCCACTTT
TRBJ1-2 | TRBD1 | . | TRBV6-5 | CASRRDRDSGYTF | TGTGCCAGCAGGCGGGACAGGGACTCTGGCTACACCTTC
TRBJ1-2 | TRBD1 | . | TRBV27 | CASSPWTGGDGYTF | TGTGCCAGCAGTCCATGGACAGGGGGCGATGGCTACACCTTC
TRBJ1-1 | . | . | TRBV7-2 | CASSERGGDTEAFF | TGTGCCAGCAGCGAGAGGGGGGGCGACACTGAAGCTTTCTTT
TRBJ1-5 | TRBD1 | . | TRBV19 | CASSWDRGLEQPQHF | TGTGCCAGTAGTTGGGACAGGGGGCTAGAACAGCCCCAGCATTTT
TRBJ2-6 | TRBD1 | . | TRBV7-9 | CASSLGTGAGANVLTF | TGTGCCAGCAGCTTAGGGACAGGGGCAGGGGCCAACGTCCTGACTTTC
TRBJ2-7 | . | . | TRBV28 | CASSFYGRYEQYF | TGTGCCAGCAGTTTTTACGGTCGCTACGAGCAGTACTTC
TRBJ2-3 | . | . | TRBV5-8 | CASSLGGGVGTDTQYF | TGTGCCAGCAGCTTGGGAGGCGGGGTGGGCACAGATACGCAGTATTTT
TRBJ2-1 | TRBD2 | . | TRBV6-5 | CASSPSGTYNEQFF | TGTGCCAGCAGCCCCAGCGGGACCTACAATGAGCAGTTCTTC
TRBJ1-4 | TRBD1 | once | TRBV9 | CASSERTGSFNEKLFF | TGTGCCAGCAGCGAACGGACAGGCAGCTTTAATGAAAAACTGTTTTTT
TRBJ1-4 | . | few | TRBV6-6 | CASRDGGSEKLFF | TGTGCCAGCAGGGACGGGGGGAGTGAAAAACTGTTTTTT
TRBJ2-1 | . | once | TRBV30 | CAYDRSSYNEQFF | TGTGCCTATGACCGGAGCTCCTACAATGAGCAGTTCTTC
TRBJ1-1 | TRBD1 | . | TRBV19 | CASSPLTGDWLGAEAFF | TGTGCCAGTAGTCCCCTGACAGGGGACTGGTTGGGTGCTGAAGCTTTCTTT
TRBJ1-4 | . | . | TRBV5-1 | CASSLAGVGVNEKLFF | TGCGCCAGCAGCTTGGCCGGGGTCGGGGTTAATGAAAAACTGTTTTTT
TRBJ1-1 | TRBD1 | . | TRBV28 | CASSRTGNTEAFF | TGTGCCAGCAGTCGGACAGGGAACACTGAAGCTTTCTTT
TRBJ1-2 | . | . | TRBV11-1 | CASSSTPGGYTF | TGTGCCAGCAGCTCAACTCCGGGTGGCTACACCTTC
TRBJ2-5 | . | . | TRBV5-1 | CASSLAGYQETQYF | TGCGCCAGCAGCTTGGCGGGGTATCAGGAGACCCAGTACTTC
TRBJ1-5 | . | few | TRBV5-5 | CASSLGVRSNQPQHF | TGTGCCAGCAGCCTCGGGGTGCGGAGCAATCAGCCCCAGCATTTT
TRBJ1-1 | TRBD1 | . | TRBV10-3 | CAISTGTGNSEAFF | TGTGCCATCAGTACGGGGACAGGCAATTCTGAAGCTTTCTTT
TRBJ2-6 | TRBD1 | . | TRBV25-1 | CATNPGTGSGANVLTF | TGTGCCACCAACCCAGGGACAGGCTCTGGGGCCAACGTCCTGACTTTC
TRBJ2-7 | . | . | TRBV27 | CASRTETGREQYF | TGTGCCAGCAGGACCGAGACAGGTCGAGAGCAGTACTTC
TRBJ2-7 | . | . | TRBV21-1 | CASSPAATRVPSCYEQYF | TGTGCCAGCAGCCCCGCCGCGACTAGGGTCCCCTCCTGCTACGAGCAGTACTTC
TRBJ2-1 | TRBD2 | . | TRBV7-8 | CASSPGGNEQFF | TGTGCCAGCAGCCCGGGGGGCAATGAGCAGTTCTTC
TRBJ2-7 | TRBD2 | . | TRBV15 | CATAGTSGAYEQYF | TGTGCCACAGCCGGGACTAGCGGGGCCTACGAGCAGTACTTC
TRBJ2-2 | TRBD1 | . | TRBV28 | CASSLELDNLGQVYTGELFF | TGTGCCAGCAGTTTAGAACTGGATAACCTGGGACAGGTATACACCGGGGAGCTGTTTTTT
TRBJ2-5 | . | few | TRBV7-9 | CASSPQKETQYF | TGTGCCAGCAGCCCCCAAAAAGAGACCCAGTACTTC
TRBJ1-3 | . | . | TRBV18 | CASSRGRETGNTIYF | TGTGCCAGCTCCCGGGGTAGAGAAACTGGAAACACCATATATTTT
TRBJ2-1 | TRBD2 | . | TRBV4-3 | CASSQDPLSAGVGNEQFF | TGCGCCAGCAGCCAAGATCCCCTCTCCGCGGGAGTGGGAAATGAGCAGTTCTTC
TRBJ2-7 | . | once | TRBV30 | CAWSLTEAYEQYF | TGTGCCTGGAGTTTGACAGAGGCCTACGAGCAGTACTTC
TRBJ1-1 | . | . | TRBV25-1 | CASQEYTEAFF | TGTGCCAGCCAAGAGTACACTGAAGCTTTCTTT
TRBJ2-6 | . | few | TRBV19 | CASSFTSARGFSGANVLTF | TGTGCCAGTAGTTTTACTTCGGCAAGGGGGTTCTCTGGGGCCAACGTCCTGACTTTC
TRBJ2-5 | TRBD2 | medium-sized | TRBV6-4 | CASSDLAGGQETQYF | TGTGCCAGCAGTGATTTAGCGGGGGGGCAAGAGACCCAGTACTTC
TRBJ1-5 | . | . | TRBV7-9 | CASSLASPSGQPQHF | TGTGCCAGCAGCTTGGCCTCTCCGTCGGGGCAGCCCCAGCATTTT
TRBJ1-6 | . | . | TRBV25-1 | CASSEWGEGNSPLHF | TGTGCCAGCAGTGAATGGGGGGAGGGAAATTCACCCCTCCACTTT
TRBJ2-7 | . | . | TRBV27 | CASSLFPTGITYEQYF | TGTGCCAGCAGTTTATTCCCCACAGGGATTACATACGAGCAGTACTTC
TRBJ2-3 | TRBD1 | . | TRBV6-1 | CASSDPTGVGDTQYF | TGTGCCAGCAGTGACCCGACAGGGGTCGGCGATACGCAGTATTTT
TRBJ2-1 | TRBD1 | . | TRBV29-1 | CSVEDPQGADHNEQFF | TGCAGCGTTGAAGATCCCCAGGGGGCGGATCACAATGAGCAGTTCTTC
TRBJ1-2 | . | few | TRBV19 | CASRQGTIYGYTF | TGTGCCAGCCGTCAGGGGACAATCTATGGCTACACCTTC
TRBJ1-2 | . | few | TRBV6-1 | CASSEALENYGYTF | TGTGCCAGCAGTGAAGCGCTGGAGAACTATGGCTACACCTTC
TRBJ2-2 | TRBD1 | . | TRBV5-1 | CASSPRTLTGLNTGELFF | TGCGCCAGCAGCCCTCGCACCCTGACAGGGCTTAACACCGGGGAGCTGTTTTTT
TRBJ2-7 | . | . | TRBV7-8 | CASSHPNNEQYF | TGTGCCAGCAGTCACCCGAACAACGAGCAGTACTTC
TRBJ2-5 | . | . | TRBV6-1 | CASREGVGGGQETQYF | TGTGCCAGCAGAGAAGGGGTTGGGGGAGGCCAAGAGACCCAGTACTTC
TRBJ2-2 | . | . | TRBV4-3 | CASSQGLAVGGGELFF | TGCGCCAGCAGCCAAGGCCTAGCGGTAGGGGGAGGGGAGCTGTTTTTT
TRBJ1-4 | . | . | TRBV6-5 | CASSYGRGGANEKLFF | TGTGCCAGCAGTTACGGGCGCGGGGGAGCTAATGAAAAACTGTTTTTT
TRBJ1-2 | . | . | TRBV9 | CASSGEAKSGYTF | TGTGCCAGCTCGGGGGAAGCGAAGTCTGGCTACACCTTC